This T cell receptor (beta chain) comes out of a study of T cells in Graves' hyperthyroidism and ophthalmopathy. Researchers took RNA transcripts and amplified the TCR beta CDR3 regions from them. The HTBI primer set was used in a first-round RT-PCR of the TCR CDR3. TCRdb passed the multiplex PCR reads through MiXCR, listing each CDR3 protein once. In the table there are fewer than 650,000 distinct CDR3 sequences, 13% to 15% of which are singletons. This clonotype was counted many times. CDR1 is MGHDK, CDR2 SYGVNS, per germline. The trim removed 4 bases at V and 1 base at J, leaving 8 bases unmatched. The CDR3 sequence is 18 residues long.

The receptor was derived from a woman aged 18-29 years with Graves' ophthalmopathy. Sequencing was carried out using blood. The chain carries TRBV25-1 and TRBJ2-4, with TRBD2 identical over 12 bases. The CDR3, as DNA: TGTGCCAGCAGTGGTTGGACTAGCGGGGACCTGGCCAAAAACATTCAGTACTTC. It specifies CASSGWTSGDLAKNIQYF.